This entry describes one TCR beta chain. Assay: immunoSEQ multiplex PCR; the TCRdb copy retains only in-frame clones and omits some. This table holds 30,000 to 40,000 clones, approximately 69% found once. Germline V lookup: CDR1 MDHEN, CDR2 SYDVKM. V was pared by 3 bases and J by 6 bases, with 18 bases between. This CDR3 region has 15 residues. These data belong to a study of blood T cell repertoires in COVID-19. The V and J genes are TRBV28 and TRBJ2-7; unclear D gene. This clonotype was sampled from a man aged 65 to 79 with COVID-19, enrolled during active disease. Sequences were obtained from peripheral blood. The CDR3: CASSLAGSESREQYF. The CDR3 coding sequence is TGTGCCAGCAGTTTGGCCGGGTCCGAAAGCCGCGAGCAGTACTTC.